Each of the 18 T cell receptor beta chains below was sequenced from the same sample in a study of blood T cell repertoires in COVID-19. The table came from immunoSEQ multiplex PCR; TCRdb's copy has only in-frame clones and leaves some out. The table shows roughly 70,000 clones, with approximately 71% occurring only once. The sample was peripheral blood. These TCRs come from a man in his 70s with COVID-19, enrolled during active disease.

V gene TRBV6-5 combines with J gene TRBJ2-1; possibly TRBD2 for D (7 bases). Between the trimmed V and J ends, which lost 8 bases and 10 bases, there was a span of 18 bases. The length of the CDR3 is 13 residues. CDR1 is MNHEY and CDR2 is SVGAGI in the germline V gene. The CDR3 coding sequence is TGTGCCAGCGTTGTGGGGGGGGCGGAGGAGCAGTTCTTC. Translation gives CASVVGGAEEQFF.

V and J are TRBV23-1 and TRBJ1-2; D call uncertain. TRBV23-1 is marked as an open reading frame, function uncertain. Trimming pared 3 bases from V and 2 bases from J, leaving 4 bases between. The CDR3 covers 12 residues. The CDR3 coding sequence is TGCGCCAGCAGTCATATGAACTATGGCTACACCTTC. It codes for CASSHMNYGYTF.

The genes are TRBV28 and TRBJ2-3, with no clear D. V was cut by 2 bases and J by 10 bases, with 19 bases left in between. Germline V gene sequence: CDR1 MDHEN, CDR2 SYDVKM. This CDR3 contains 15 residues. The CDR3 nucleotides are TGTGCCAGCAGTTTAGTCTATCCCGCACCTGCGGCGCAGTATTTT. Residues: CASSLVYPAPAAQYF.

The chain is built from TRBV6-4 and TRBJ2-2; 9 nucleotides line up with TRBD2. Germline V gene sequence: CDR1 MRHNA, CDR2 SNTAGT. V lost 5 bases, J lost 8 bases, and 12 bases stayed unmatched. The CDR3 runs to 16 residues. The chain's CDR3 is CASSPVLLAGRGELFF. The CDR3 DNA reads TGTGCCAGCAGTCCCGTTCTGCTAGCGGGAAGGGGGGAGCTGTTTTTT.

This clone was seen only once. This chain links TRBV28 with TRBJ1-2, with D maybe TRBD1 (6 bases). This CDR3 is 12 amino acids long. Looked up from germline, CDR1 is MDHEN and CDR2 is SYDVKM. Trimming stripped 4 bases from V and 13 bases from J, with 16 bases between. The CDR3 loop reads CASSSLDRQFTF. The CDR3 DNA sequence: TGTGCCAGCAGTTCTCTCGACAGGCAGTTCACCTTC.

The V gene is TRBV28, the J gene TRBJ2-5, with D maybe TRBD1 (5 bases). V was cut by 3 bases and J by 2 bases, with 10 bases left in between. This CDR3 contains 14 residues. Germline CDR1 is MDHEN and CDR2 is SYDVKM. The CDR3 sequence: CASSLLGAQETQYF. The CDR3 bases are TGTGCCAGCAGTTTGCTTGGGGCGCAAGAGACCCAGTACTTC.

The J gene is TRBJ1-2, the V gene TRBV19; 7 bases map to TRBD1. The CDR3 has 16 amino acids. Germline-derived CDR1 and CDR2 are LNHDA and SQIVND (reference sequence). V gave up 3 bases and J gave up 8 bases; unmatched junction bases: 15. The CDR3 sequence: CASSIGGQRRRTGYTF. The CDR3 nucleotides read TGTGCCAGTAGTATTGGGGGACAGAGGAGACGAACGGGCTACACCTTC.

The J gene is TRBJ2-7, the V gene TRBV2, with 12 bases that match TRBD2. The CDR3 has 15 amino acids. V lost 5 bases to trimming and J lost 6 bases; unmatched junction nucleotides: 8. CDR1 and CDR2 (germline): SNHLY, FYNNEI. CDR3 nucleotides: TGTGCCAGCAGTTCCAGACTAGCGGGAGCTAGCGAGCAGTACTTC. It specifies CASSSRLAGASEQYF.

J is TRBJ2-1 and V is TRBV9, with 9 bases identical to TRBD2. From germline, CDR1 is SGDLS and CDR2 YYNGEE. J lost 3 bases, V lost 2 bases, and 6 bases had no gene match. CDR3 length equals 16 residues. CDR3 protein: CASSVSGTSYYNEQFF. CDR3 nucleotides: TGTGCCAGCAGCGTGAGCGGGACTAGCTACTACAATGAGCAGTTCTTC.

The V gene is TRBV25-1, the J gene TRBJ1-5; D ambiguous. The CDR3 totals 12 residues. Germline lookup yields CDR1 MGHDK and CDR2 SYGVNS. Trimming left V 7 bases short and J 2 bases short, with 6 bases between. The CDR3 loop reads CASTGGNQPQHF. For the CDR3, the DNA is TGTGCCAGCACCGGGGGCAATCAGCCCCAGCATTTT.

V usage is TRBV5-5 and J usage is TRBJ2-2; possible D gene TRBD1, 6 bases. The V and J ends lost 4 bases and 3 bases respectively, with 19 bases between them. Per germline, CDR1 SGHKS and CDR2 YYEKEE (reference sequence). The CDR3 is 17 amino acids. CDR3 in amino acids: CASSPAPGNRDTGELFF. The CDR3 region has the DNA TGTGCCAGCAGCCCAGCTCCGGGAAACAGGGACACCGGGGAGCTGTTTTTT.

The gene calls are TRBV2 and TRBJ1-4, with D possibly matching TRBD1 (6 bases). CDR1 is SNHLY and CDR2 is FYNNEI in the germline V gene. CDR3 size: 13 residues. The V end lost 7 bases, the J end lost 6 bases, and 12 bases lay between the germline ends. The CDR3 sequence is CASIPRGDEKLFF. The CDR3 DNA sequence: TGTGCCAGCATCCCCAGGGGAGATGAAAAACTGTTTTTT.

The chain combines TRBV6-2 or TRBV6-3 with TRBJ1-5, with 9 bases identical to TRBD1. CDR1 is MNHEY and CDR2 is SVGEGT in the germline V gene. CDR3 size: 17 residues. V was pared by 4 bases and J by 2 bases, with 9 bases of the junction left unmatched. The DNA of the CDR3 is TGTGCCAGCAGTTCTAACGACAGGGGGGGAGGCAATCAGCCCCAGCATTTT. It is translated as CASSSNDRGGGNQPQHF.

The chain recombines TRBV5-6 with TRBJ2-7; no clear D. Deletions cut 2 bases from V and 1 base from J, with 7 bases between. Germline CDR1 is SGHDT and CDR2 is YYEEEE. This CDR3 spans 13 amino acids. CDR3 bases: TGTGCCAGCAGCTTCATCACTTCCTACGAGCAGTACTTC. Translation gives CASSFITSYEQYF.

The V and J genes are TRBV24-1 and TRBJ2-4; 8 nucleotides match TRBD1. CDR3 length: 16 amino acids. Germline V gene lookup returns CDR1 KGHDR and CDR2 SFDVKD. V lost 4 bases, J lost 1 base, and 5 bases stayed unmatched. The CDR3 reads CATSEAGQVAKNIQYF. The CDR3 DNA is TGTGCCACCAGTGAGGCGGGACAGGTCGCCAAAAACATTCAGTACTTC.

This chain connects TRBV29-1 to TRBJ2-3; 9 nucleotides align to TRBD1. V lost 5 bases to trimming and J lost 2 bases; unmatched junction nucleotides: 5. CDR3 size: 14 residues. Germline V CDR1 and CDR2: SQVTM, ANQGSEA. The CDR3 is CSVSGQGFTDTQYF. CDR3 DNA sequence: TGCAGCGTTTCGGGACAGGGCTTCACAGATACGCAGTATTTT.

The chain links TRBV3-1 (or the pseudogene TRBV3-2) to TRBJ2-1, with 10 nucleotides matching TRBD2. The CDR3 length is 19 residues. The V segment lost 1 base and the J segment 7 bases; nucleotides outside the gene matches: 16. The germline V gene has CDR1 LGHDT and CDR2 YNNKEL (reference sequence). CDR3 nucleotide sequence: TGTGCCAGCAGCCAAGCGACTTTCCCTCTAGCGGGAGTCGGGAATGAGCAGTTCTTC. Its translation: CASSQATFPLAGVGNEQFF.

The genes are TRBV11-2 and TRBJ2-7, with D tentatively TRBD2 (5 bases). Trimming took 5 bases from V and 6 from J, leaving 11 bases between them. Looked up from germline, CDR1 is SGHAT and CDR2 is FQNNGV. This CDR3 spans 12 amino acids. The CDR3 region has the DNA TGTGCCAGCAGCCCCGGGGTCGGCGAGCAGTACTTC. It is translated as CASSPGVGEQYF.